These 8 T cell receptor beta chains came from one sample sequenced in a study of vaccination effects on CD4 cells after COVID-19. Sequencing followed a ViraFEST assay step that expanded antigen-specific CD4+ T cells with viral peptide pools. At the end of 9 to 11 days of culture, CD4+ T cells were isolated. Data came from immunoSEQ multiplex PCR; TCRdb stores just in-frame clones and leaves some out. The sample has tens of thousands of clones; approximately 80% are singletons. No antigen has been identified for these receptors. The sample consisted of CD4+ T cells from PBMCs cultured with HCoV-229E spike peptides, taken before COVID-19 vaccination. These receptors were collected from a human donor who received a COVID-19 vaccine.

In its sample, this clone was seen once. This chain links TRBV5-8 with TRBJ1-6; D call uncertain. Germline V gene data show CDR1 as SGHTS and CDR2 as YDEGEE. Trimming took off 3 bases at V and 0 bases at J, with 10 bases between the two ends. The CDR3 loop spans 16 amino acids. Here the CDR3 DNA reads TGTGCCAGCAGCTGGACTTGGAGCTCCTATAATTCACCCCTCCACTTT. This gives the protein CASSWTWSSYNSPLHF.

The chain links TRBV6-2 or TRBV6-3 to TRBJ1-6; D call uncertain. Germline V gene data show CDR1 as MNHEY and CDR2 as SVGEGT. The CDR3 consists of 18 residues. The ends were cut back, 2 bases at V and 0 bases at J, with 14 bases in the middle. The CDR3 DNA is TGTGCCAGCAGTTACGGCCCGGGAAAGAGCTCCTATAATTCACCCCTCCACTTT. This encodes CASSYGPGKSSYNSPLHF.

The CDR3 sequence: CASSLGWPGQGQETQYF. For the CDR3, the DNA is TGTGCCAGCAGCCTCGGATGGCCGGGACAGGGACAAGAGACCCAGTACTTC. The J gene is TRBJ2-5, the V gene TRBV7-3, with 9 bases aligning to TRBD1. The CDR3 consists of 17 residues. V lost 5 bases to trimming and J lost 2 bases; unmatched junction nucleotides: 12. Per the germline V gene, CDR1 is SGHTA and CDR2 is FQGTGA. Full variable domain (remainder filled in from reference TRBV7-3 and TRBJ2-5): GAGVSQTPSNKVTEKGKYVELRCDPISGHTALYWYRQSLGQGPEFLIYFQGTGAADDSGLPNDRFFAVRPEGSVSTLKIQRTERGDSAVYLCASSLGWPGQGQETQYFGPGTRLLVL.

The chain recombines TRBV4-3 with TRBJ1-4; D remains unclear. Trimming removed 0 bases at V and 15 bases at J, with 14 bases between. The V gene's germline CDR1 is LGHNA and CDR2 YSLEER. This CDR3 region has 13 residues. The CDR3 region has the DNA TGCGCCAGCAGCCAAGAGGCGGCATCCCACATGTTTTTT. Its translation: CASSQEAASHMFF.

V is TRBV19 and J is TRBJ2-1; D perhaps matches TRBD1 (5 bases). V was cut by 4 bases and J by 0 bases, with 10 bases left in between. This CDR3 is built from 15 residues. The germline gives CDR1 LNHDA, CDR2 SQIVND (reference sequence). The CDR3 protein is CASSSRDSSYNEQFF. Written as DNA, the CDR3 is TGTGCCAGTAGTAGTCGCGACAGCTCCTACAATGAGCAGTTCTTC.

This clone was counted only a few times. The chain recombines TRBV28 with TRBJ1-2; D is unresolved. V dropped 3 bases and J dropped 3 bases, with 14 bases sitting between them. The length of the CDR3 is 15 residues. Germline values: CDR1 MDHEN, CDR2 SYDVKM. CDR3 bases: TGTGCCAGCAGTTTTAGGTCCACTTCACACTATGGCTACACCTTC. Translated, it gives CASSFRSTSHYGYTF.

CDR3 region: CASSRLAGGLETQYF. DNA of the CDR3: TGTGCCAGCAGTAGACTAGCGGGGGGATTAGAGACCCAGTACTTC. The J gene is TRBJ2-5, the V gene TRBV25-1, with 13 bases matching TRBD2. Germline V gives CDR1 MGHDK, CDR2 SYGVNS. J gave up 4 bases and V 5 bases, and 4 bases lay outside the gene matches. CDR3 length equals 15 residues.

The gene calls are TRBV5-1 and TRBJ2-3, with 9 positions matching TRBD1. This CDR3 has 15 amino acids. From germline, CDR1 is SGHRS and CDR2 YFSETQ. V shed 4 bases, J shed 3 bases, and the junction held 6 bases outside the gene matches. CDR3 protein: CASSGWTGVTDTQYF. CDR3 nucleotide sequence: TGCGCCAGCAGCGGCTGGACAGGGGTGACAGATACGCAGTATTTT.